Sequencing of this T cell receptor beta chain was carried out in a study of T cells in Graves' hyperthyroidism and ophthalmopathy. Study summary: It was at initial diagnosis, before any treatment, that peripheral blood was collected.

RNA transcripts gave rise to amplified TCR beta CDR3 regions. During a first-round RT-PCR of the TCR CDR3, the HTBI primer set was used. TCRdb re-called the multiplex PCR reads with MiXCR, one entry per CDR3 protein. The sample has around 340,000 distinct CDR3 sequences; around a fifth are singletons. With 6 bases clipped from V and 7 bases from J, the junction kept 8 bases outside the gene matches. CDR1 is KGHSH and CDR2 is LQKENI in the germline V gene. CDR3 size: 15 residues. Many counts were recorded for this clonotype. The rearrangement links TRBV18 to TRBJ1-4; 10 nucleotides match TRBD1. The sequencing input was blood. The receptor's source is a woman aged 45-65 years with Graves' hyperthyroidism. The CDR3 DNA sequence: TGTGCCAGCTCCCCCGGCGGGACAGGGGTTGAAAAACTGTTTTTT. Protein sequence: CASSPGGTGVEKLFF.